A selection of T cell receptor beta chains follows, all from one sample in a study of blood T cell repertoires in COVID-19. Clones were sequenced by immunoSEQ multiplex PCR, and TCRdb holds only the in-frame ones, with some missing. The sample gives roughly 79,000 clones, roughly 87% of which show up once; over 4% is in the top ten. The specimen was peripheral blood. The receptors here all came from a woman of 80 years or more with active or convalescent COVID-19. The CDR3 runs from the conserved cysteine through the conserved F or W. D genes are given only for firm matches. A clone size is listed for some rows: how often the clone was seen (once, few, many), or a class if it is expanded.

clone_size j_call d_call v_call cdr3_aa cdr3_nt
. TRBJ1-5 . TRBV28 CASSLAGGNQPQHF TGTGCCAGCAGTTTGGCAGGCGGCAATCAGCCCCAGCATTTT
few TRBJ2-3 . TRBV5-4 CASSPDSNTDTQYF TGTGCCAGCAGCCCGGACTCGAACACAGATACGCAGTATTTT
. TRBJ2-1 TRBD2 TRBV24-1 CATSALAGDVAEQFF TGTGCCACCAGTGCACTAGCGGGAGATGTGGCTGAGCAGTTCTTC
. TRBJ2-7 TRBD2 TRBV4-2 CASSPSGGISYEQYF TGTGCCAGCAGTCCTAGCGGGGGGATCTCCTACGAGCAGTACTTC
once TRBJ2-2 TRBD1 TRBV19 CASSTGQGMGTGELFF TGTGCCAGTAGTACGGGACAGGGAATGGGCACCGGGGAGCTGTTTTTT
. TRBJ2-2 TRBD2 TRBV19 CASSIRGGALGTGELFF TGTGCCAGTAGTATTCGCGGGGGGGCTCTAGGTACCGGGGAGCTGTTTTTT
once TRBJ2-1 . TRBV19 CASSIRGNEQFF TGTGCCAGTAGTATTAGGGGAAATGAGCAGTTCTTC
. TRBJ1-1 . TRBV6-1 CASSENYGLNTEAFF TGTGCCAGCAGTGAAAACTACGGCTTGAACACTGAAGCTTTCTTT
. TRBJ2-1 TRBD2 TRBV6-6 CASSYSASGAYNEQFF TGTGCCAGCAGTTACTCGGCTAGCGGGGCCTACAATGAGCAGTTCTTC
. TRBJ2-7 TRBD2 TRBV7-9 CARVERGHSYEQYF TGTGCCAGGGTAGAGCGGGGGCACTCCTACGAGCAGTACTTC
. TRBJ2-2 . TRBV9 CASSVDLTGELFF TGTGCCAGCAGCGTAGATCTAACCGGGGAGCTGTTTTTT
. TRBJ2-2 . TRBV11-2 CASSPLQGTGELFF TGTGCCAGCAGCCCCCTACAGGGAACCGGGGAGCTGTTTTTT
. TRBJ1-6 . TRBV30 CASRRGYNSPLHF TGTGCCTCCCGCCGGGGTTATAATTCACCCCTCCACTTT
once TRBJ2-3 TRBD2 TRBV5-4 CASSLGSGRRSDTQYF TGTGCCAGCAGCTTAGGCAGCGGGAGACGCTCAGATACGCAGTATTTT
. TRBJ2-5 . TRBV5-6 CASSFGGTIQETQYF TGTGCCAGCAGCTTCGGTGGGACAATCCAAGAGACCCAGTACTTC
. TRBJ2-1 TRBD1 TRBV19 CASSIGRQGSGEQFF TGTGCCAGTAGTATTGGGAGACAGGGGTCGGGGGAGCAGTTCTTC
. TRBJ2-7 . TRBV14 CASSQVRGFEQYF TGTGCCAGCAGCCAGGTACGGGGGTTCGAGCAGTACTTC
. TRBJ2-7 . TRBV3-1/TRBV3-2 CASSQDSGLGEQYF TGTGCCAGCAGCCAAGACTCGGGTTTGGGCGAGCAGTACTTC
. TRBJ2-7 TRBD1 TRBV6-5 CASTPGQGSYEQYF TGTGCCAGCACCCCGGGACAGGGGTCCTACGAGCAGTACTTC
. TRBJ1-6 TRBD1 TRBV7-2 CASSVRQGAKSPLHF TGCGCCAGCAGCGTGAGACAGGGAGCAAAGTCACCCCTCCACTTT
. TRBJ2-3 TRBD1 TRBV5-1 CASSSGGRTDTQYF TGCGCCAGCAGCTCAGGGGGCAGGACAGATACGCAGTATTTT
. TRBJ2-3 . TRBV5-4 CASSLSSDTQYF TGTGCCAGCAGCTTATCGTCAGATACGCAGTATTTT
few TRBJ1-3 . TRBV5-6 CASSLSGSGNTIYF TGTGCCAGCAGCTTATCGGGATCTGGAAACACCATATATTTT
. TRBJ1-1 TRBD1 TRBV6-5 CASSYGQGLNTEAFF TGTGCCAGCAGTTACGGACAGGGATTGAACACTGAAGCTTTCTTT
. TRBJ1-2 . TRBV7-2 CASSKQGPVGYTF TGTGCCAGCAGCAAACAGGGACCCGTGGGCTACACCTTC
. TRBJ1-5 . TRBV2 CASSGSGDQPQHF TGTGCCAGCAGTGGGTCGGGAGATCAGCCCCAGCATTTT
. TRBJ1-2 . TRBV12-3/TRBV12-4 CASSRTGGYTF TGTGCCAGCAGCCGTACGGGGGGCTACACCTTC
. TRBJ2-2 TRBD1 TRBV10-3 CAITRDSPGELFF TGTGCCATCACCAGGGACAGCCCCGGGGAGCTGTTTTTT
. TRBJ2-2 TRBD2 TRBV11-2 CASSFDGRETGELFF TGTGCCAGCAGCTTTGACGGGAGGGAGACCGGGGAGCTGTTTTTT
. TRBJ1-6 . TRBV19 CASRTGSSYNSPLHF TGTGCCAGTCGGACTGGGAGCTCCTATAATTCACCCCTCCACTTT
. TRBJ2-5 TRBD1 TRBV15 CATSRNPGTGQETQYF TGTGCCACCAGCAGGAATCCGGGGACAGGTCAAGAGACCCAGTACTTC